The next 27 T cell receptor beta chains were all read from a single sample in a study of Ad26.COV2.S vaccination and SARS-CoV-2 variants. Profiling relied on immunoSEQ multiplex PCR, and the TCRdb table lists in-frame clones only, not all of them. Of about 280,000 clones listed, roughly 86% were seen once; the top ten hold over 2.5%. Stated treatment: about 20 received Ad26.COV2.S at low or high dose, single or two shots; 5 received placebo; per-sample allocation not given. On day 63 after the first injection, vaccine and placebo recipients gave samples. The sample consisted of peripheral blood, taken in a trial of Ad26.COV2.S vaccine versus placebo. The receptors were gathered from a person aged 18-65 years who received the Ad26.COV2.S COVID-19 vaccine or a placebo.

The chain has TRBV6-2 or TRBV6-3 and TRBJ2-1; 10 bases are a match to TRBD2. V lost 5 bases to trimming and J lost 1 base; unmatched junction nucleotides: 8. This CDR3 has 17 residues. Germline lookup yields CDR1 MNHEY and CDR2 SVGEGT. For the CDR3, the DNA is TGTGCCAGCAGTCGCCTGCCTAGCGGGGGATCCTACAATGAGCAGTTCTTC. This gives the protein CASSRLPSGGSYNEQFF.

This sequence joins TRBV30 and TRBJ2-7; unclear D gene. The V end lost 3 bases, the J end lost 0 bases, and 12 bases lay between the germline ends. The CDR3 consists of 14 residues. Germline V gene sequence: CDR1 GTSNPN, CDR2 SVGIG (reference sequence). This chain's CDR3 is CAWRTLDSSYEQYF. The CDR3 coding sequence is TGTGCCTGGAGGACCCTGGATAGCTCCTACGAGCAGTACTTC.

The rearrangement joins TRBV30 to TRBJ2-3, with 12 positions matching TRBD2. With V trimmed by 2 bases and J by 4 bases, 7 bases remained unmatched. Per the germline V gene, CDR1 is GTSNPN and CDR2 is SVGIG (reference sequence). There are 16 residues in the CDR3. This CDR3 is CAWSLGLAGGPDTQYF. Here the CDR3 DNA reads TGTGCCTGGAGTCTCGGCCTAGCGGGAGGGCCAGATACGCAGTATTTT.

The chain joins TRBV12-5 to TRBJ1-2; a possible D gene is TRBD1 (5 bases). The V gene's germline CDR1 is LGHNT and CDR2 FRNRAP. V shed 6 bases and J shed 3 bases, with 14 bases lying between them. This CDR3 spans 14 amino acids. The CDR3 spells CASGTGTNYYGYTF. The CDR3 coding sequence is TGTGCTAGTGGCACAGGTACAAACTACTATGGCTACACCTTC.

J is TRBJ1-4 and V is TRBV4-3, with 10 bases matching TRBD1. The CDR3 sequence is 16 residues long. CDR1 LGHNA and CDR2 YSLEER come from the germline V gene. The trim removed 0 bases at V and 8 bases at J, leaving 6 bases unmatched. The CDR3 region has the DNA TGCGCCAGCAGCCAAGATCGACAGGGGGCAAAGGAAAAACTGTTTTTT. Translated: CASSQDRQGAKEKLFF.

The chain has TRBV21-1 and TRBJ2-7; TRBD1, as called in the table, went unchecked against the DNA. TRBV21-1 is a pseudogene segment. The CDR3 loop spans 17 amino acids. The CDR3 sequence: CASRISLHRGKLEEQYF. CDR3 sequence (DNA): TGTGCCAGCAGGATAAGTCTTCATAGGGGGAAATTGGAAGAGCAGTACTTC.

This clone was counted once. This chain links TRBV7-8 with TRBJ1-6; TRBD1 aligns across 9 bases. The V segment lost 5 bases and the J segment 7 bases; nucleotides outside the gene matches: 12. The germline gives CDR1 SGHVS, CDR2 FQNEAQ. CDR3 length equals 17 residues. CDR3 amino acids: CASSLTGTGIMNSPLHF. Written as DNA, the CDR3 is TGTGCCAGCAGCCTAACTGGGACAGGGATTATGAATTCACCCCTCCACTTT.

CDR3 coding DNA: TGCGCCAGCAGTGATTCGGTTAATGAGCAGTTCTTC. It translates to CASSDSVNEQFF. The genes are TRBV10-2 and TRBJ2-1; D not resolved. Germline V CDR1 and CDR2: WSHSY, SAAADI. The V gene lost 3 bases and the J gene lost 7 bases, with 7 bases spanning the gap. The CDR3 is made up of 12 amino acids.

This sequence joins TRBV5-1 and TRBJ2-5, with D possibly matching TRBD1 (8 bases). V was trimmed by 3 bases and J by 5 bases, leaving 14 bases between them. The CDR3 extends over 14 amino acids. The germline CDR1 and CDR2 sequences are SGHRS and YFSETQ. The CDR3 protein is CASSWTGRGETQYF. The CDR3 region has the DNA TGCGCCAGCAGCTGGACAGGGCGGGGGGAGACCCAGTACTTC.

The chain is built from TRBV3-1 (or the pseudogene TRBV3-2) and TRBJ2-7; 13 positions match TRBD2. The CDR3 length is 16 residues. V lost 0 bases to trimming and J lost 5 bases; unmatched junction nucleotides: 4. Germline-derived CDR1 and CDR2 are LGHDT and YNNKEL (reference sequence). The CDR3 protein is CASSQEMTSGGHEQYF. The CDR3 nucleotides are TGTGCCAGCAGCCAAGAAATGACTAGCGGGGGGCACGAGCAGTACTTC.

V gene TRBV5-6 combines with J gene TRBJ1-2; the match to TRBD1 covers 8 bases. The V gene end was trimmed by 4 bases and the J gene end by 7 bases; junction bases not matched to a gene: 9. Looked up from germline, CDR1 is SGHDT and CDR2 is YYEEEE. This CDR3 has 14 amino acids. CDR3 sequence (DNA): TGTGCCAGCAGCCCTAAGGACAGGGCGGGTGGCTACACCTTC. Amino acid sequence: CASSPKDRAGGYTF. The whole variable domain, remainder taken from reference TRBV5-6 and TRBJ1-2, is DAGVTQSPTHLIKTRGQQVTLRCSPKSGHDTVSWYQQALGQGPQFIFQYYEEEERQRGNFPDRFSGHQFPNYSSELNVNALLLGDSALYLCASSPKDRAGGYTFGSGTRLTVV.

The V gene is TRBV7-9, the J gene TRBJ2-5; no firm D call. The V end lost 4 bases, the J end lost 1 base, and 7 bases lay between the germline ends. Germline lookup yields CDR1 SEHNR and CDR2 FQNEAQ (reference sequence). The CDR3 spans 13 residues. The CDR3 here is CASSYPPQETQYF. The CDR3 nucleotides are TGTGCCAGCAGCTATCCTCCCCAAGAGACCCAGTACTTC.

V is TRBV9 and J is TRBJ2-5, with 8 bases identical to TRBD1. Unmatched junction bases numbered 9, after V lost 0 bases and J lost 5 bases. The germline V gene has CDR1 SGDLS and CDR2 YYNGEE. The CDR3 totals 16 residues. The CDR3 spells CASSVVSTGGLETQYF. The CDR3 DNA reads TGTGCCAGCAGCGTAGTTAGCACAGGGGGACTGGAGACCCAGTACTTC.

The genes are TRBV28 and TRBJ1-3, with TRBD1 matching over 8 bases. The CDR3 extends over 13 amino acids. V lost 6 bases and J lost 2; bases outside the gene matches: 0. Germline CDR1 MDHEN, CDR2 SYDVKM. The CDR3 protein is CASRDRAGNTIYF. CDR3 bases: TGTGCCAGCAGGGACAGGGCTGGAAACACCATATATTTT.

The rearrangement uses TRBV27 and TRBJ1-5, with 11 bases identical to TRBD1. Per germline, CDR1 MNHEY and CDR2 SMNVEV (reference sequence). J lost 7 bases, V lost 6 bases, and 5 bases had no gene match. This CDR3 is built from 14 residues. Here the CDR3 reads CASSGQGAGQPQHF. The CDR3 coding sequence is TGTGCCAGCAGCGGACAGGGGGCGGGACAGCCCCAGCATTTT.

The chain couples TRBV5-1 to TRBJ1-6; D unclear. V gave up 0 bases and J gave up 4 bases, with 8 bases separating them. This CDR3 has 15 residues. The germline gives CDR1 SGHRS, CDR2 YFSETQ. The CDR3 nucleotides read TGCGCCAGCAGCTTGGGGCAGACATATAATTCACCCCTCCACTTT. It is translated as CASSLGQTYNSPLHF.

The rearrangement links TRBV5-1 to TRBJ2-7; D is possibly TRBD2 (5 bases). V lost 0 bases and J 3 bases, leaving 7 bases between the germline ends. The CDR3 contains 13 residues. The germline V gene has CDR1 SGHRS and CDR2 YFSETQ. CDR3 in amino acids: CASSLGGYYEQYF. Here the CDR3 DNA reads TGCGCCAGCAGCTTGGGCGGGTACTACGAGCAGTACTTC.

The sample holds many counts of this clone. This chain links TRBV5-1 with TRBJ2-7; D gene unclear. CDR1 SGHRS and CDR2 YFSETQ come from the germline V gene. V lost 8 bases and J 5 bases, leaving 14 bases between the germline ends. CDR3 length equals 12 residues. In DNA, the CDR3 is TGCGCCAGTAATATCAACGACCACGAGCAGTACTTC. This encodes CASNINDHEQYF.

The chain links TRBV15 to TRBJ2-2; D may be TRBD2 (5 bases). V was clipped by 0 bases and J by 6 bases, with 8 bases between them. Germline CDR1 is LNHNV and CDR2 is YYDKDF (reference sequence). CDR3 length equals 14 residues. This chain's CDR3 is CATSRDRGSGELFF. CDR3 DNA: TGTGCCACCAGCAGAGATCGGGGTTCCGGGGAGCTGTTTTTT.

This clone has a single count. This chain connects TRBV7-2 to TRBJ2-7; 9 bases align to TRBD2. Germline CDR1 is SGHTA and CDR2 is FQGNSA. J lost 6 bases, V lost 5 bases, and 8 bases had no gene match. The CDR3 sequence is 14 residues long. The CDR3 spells CASSLVAGAAEQYF. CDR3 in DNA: TGTGCCAGCAGCCTTGTAGCGGGAGCCGCCGAGCAGTACTTC.

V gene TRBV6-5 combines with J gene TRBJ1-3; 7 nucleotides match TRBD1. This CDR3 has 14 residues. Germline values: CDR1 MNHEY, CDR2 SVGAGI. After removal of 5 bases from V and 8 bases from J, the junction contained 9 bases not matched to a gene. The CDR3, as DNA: TGTGCCAGCAGTACGCAGACAGGGTTGGACACCATATATTTT. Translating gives CASSTQTGLDTIYF.

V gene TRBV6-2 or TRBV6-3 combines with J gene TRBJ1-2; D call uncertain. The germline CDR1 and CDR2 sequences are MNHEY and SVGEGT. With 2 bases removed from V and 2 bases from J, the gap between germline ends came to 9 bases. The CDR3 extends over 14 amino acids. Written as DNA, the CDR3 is TGTGCCAGCAGTTACCGGCAGCTGAACTATGGCTACACCTTC. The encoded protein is CASSYRQLNYGYTF.

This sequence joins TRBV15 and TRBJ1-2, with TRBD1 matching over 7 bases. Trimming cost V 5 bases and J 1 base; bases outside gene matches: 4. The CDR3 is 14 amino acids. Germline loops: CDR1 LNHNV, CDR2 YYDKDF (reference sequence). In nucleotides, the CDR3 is TGTGCCACCAGCGCTGGGGACAGTAACTATGGCTACACCTTC. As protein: CATSAGDSNYGYTF.

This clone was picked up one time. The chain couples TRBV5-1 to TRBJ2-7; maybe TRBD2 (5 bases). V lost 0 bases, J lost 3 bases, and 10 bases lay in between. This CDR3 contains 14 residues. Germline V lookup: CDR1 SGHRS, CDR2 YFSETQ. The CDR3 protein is CASSLVQDFYEQYF. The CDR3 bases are TGCGCCAGCAGCTTGGTTCAGGACTTCTACGAGCAGTACTTC.

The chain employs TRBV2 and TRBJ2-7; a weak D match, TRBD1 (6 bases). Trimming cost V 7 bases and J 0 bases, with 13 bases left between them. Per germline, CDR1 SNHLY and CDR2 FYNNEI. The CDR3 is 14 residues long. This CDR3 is CASKGGRSSYEQYF. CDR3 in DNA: TGTGCCAGCAAAGGGGGACGTAGCTCCTACGAGCAGTACTTC.

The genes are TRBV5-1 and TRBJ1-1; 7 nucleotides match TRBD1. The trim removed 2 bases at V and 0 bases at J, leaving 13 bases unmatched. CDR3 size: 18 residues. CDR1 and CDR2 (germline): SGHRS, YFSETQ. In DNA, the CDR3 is TGCGCCAGCAGCTTAGGGACAGCGGACCTATTCCTGAACACTGAAGCTTTCTTT. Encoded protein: CASSLGTADLFLNTEAFF.

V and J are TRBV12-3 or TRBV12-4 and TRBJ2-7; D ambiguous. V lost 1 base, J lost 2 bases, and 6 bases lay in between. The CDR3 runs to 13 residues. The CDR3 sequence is CASSLGLTYEQYF. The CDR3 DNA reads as TGTGCCAGCAGTTTAGGGCTCACCTACGAGCAGTACTTC.